This T cell receptor (beta chain) comes out of a study of OX40 agonist ivuxolimab in advanced cancers. Regarding this clone: This specimen includes other DNA sequences encoding the same CDR3.

From germline, CDR1 is LNHDA and CDR2 SQIVND (reference sequence). There are 13 residues in the CDR3. The germline V and J ends were trimmed by 2 bases and 0 bases, with 5 bases remaining between them. Only in-frame clones appear in the TCRdb table, and some are missing; sequencing was by immunoSEQ multiplex PCR. This sample has 95,000 or so clones, with around 85% found just once. The chain joins TRBV19 to TRBJ2-7, with D unresolved. Sequences were derived from CD4+ or CD8+ T cells sorted from blood, sampled in a trial of the OX40 agonist ivuxolimab. This clonotype was obtained from an adult with an advanced solid tumor such as melanoma, head and neck, liver or kidney cancer. In DNA form, the CDR3 reads TGTGCCAGTAGTATAACCGGCTCCTACGAGCAGTACTTC. Its protein product is CASSITGSYEQYF.